This T cell receptor beta chain came from a study of shared clonotypes between healthy human individuals. Assay execution proceeded at the deep level. The method was immunoSEQ multiplex PCR; TCRdb's version includes in-frame clones alone and lacks a portion of them. Here the sample spans about 490,000 clones, around 80% being singletons. CDR3 length: 16 residues. The V gene's germline CDR1 is KGHSH and CDR2 LQKENI. V was trimmed by 0 bases and J by 3 bases, leaving 12 bases between them. The V gene is TRBV18, the J gene TRBJ2-1; a weak D match, TRBD2 (5 bases). The source of this sequence is a woman in her forties in good health. Some clones in this sample may be carry-over from other donors' samples. Specimen: PBMCs. CDR3 sequence: CASSPPIGAVYNEQFF. The CDR3 DNA follows: TGTGCCAGCTCACCACCGATTGGAGCGGTCTACAATGAGCAGTTCTTC. Full variable domain (rest looked up from reference TRBV18 and TRBJ2-1): NAGVMQNPRHLVRRRGQEARLRCSPMKGHSHVYWYRQLPEEGLKFMVYLQKENIIDESGMPKERFSAEFPKEGPSILRIQQVVRGDSAAYFCASSPPIGAVYNEQFFGPGTRLTVL.